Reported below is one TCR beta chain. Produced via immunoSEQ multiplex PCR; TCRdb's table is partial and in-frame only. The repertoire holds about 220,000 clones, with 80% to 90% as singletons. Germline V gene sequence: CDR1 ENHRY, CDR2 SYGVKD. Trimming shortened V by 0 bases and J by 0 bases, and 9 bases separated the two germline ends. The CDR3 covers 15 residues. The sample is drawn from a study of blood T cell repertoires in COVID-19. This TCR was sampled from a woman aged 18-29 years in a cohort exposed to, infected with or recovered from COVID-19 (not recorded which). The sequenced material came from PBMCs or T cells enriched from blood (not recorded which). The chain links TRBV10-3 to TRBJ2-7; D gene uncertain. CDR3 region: CAISESYVSSYEQYF. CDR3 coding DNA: TGTGCCATCAGTGAGTCGTATGTGAGCTCCTACGAGCAGTACTTC.